This TCR beta chain is from a study of shared clonotypes between healthy human individuals (TCRdb year 2020). Study-level background: Two women and a few men aged 18 to 49 years were included in the cohort. For each donor, CD4 naive and CD4 memory were each run on three plates, CD8 naive on two plates, and CD8 memory on one plate. Per donor, leukapheresis produced somewhere between about 0.85 and 10 billion PBMCs. To increase sequencing depth and limit assay-specific biases, different laboratories used diverse techniques to prepare libraries and sequence TCR repertoires. The study deeply sequenced blood TCR repertoires of five healthy adults to estimate repertoire size and the extent of clonotype sharing between individuals.

The donors were healthy, HIV-negative adults with no recently reported acute infections or vaccinations. Every donor was a Caucasian adult residing in Nashville, Tennessee, USA. CD8 memory samples combined magnetically selected CD45RO+ cells with CCR7-negative CD45RA+ effector memory (TemRA) cells. Blood was obtained by leukapheresis, after which PBMCs were separated by Ficoll-Histopaque density gradient centrifugation and cryopreserved in liquid nitrogen vapor phase. Analytical flow cytometry was used to check the purity and quantity of every magnetically sorted T cell population. Genomic DNA was isolated from each sorted fraction and quantified by UV absorbance on a Nanodrop 2000c. On this clone itself: No cognate antigen has been identified for it. Per-base qualities were not stored, and no clone one base away is much larger.

Using the deep immunoSEQ assay, multiplex PCR amplified TCR CDR3 regions from genomic DNA. Extracted genomic DNA from each cell subset was distributed evenly across all wells of several immunoSEQ 96-well plates, and each plate was treated as a replicate. For sorted subsets, roughly 200 ng genomic DNA, equal to about 30,000 T cell genomes, was loaded into each replicate PCR. The purified libraries were quantified using a Qubit 3.0 fluorometer, sized with a Bioanalyzer 2100, and then quantified again using the KAPA Library Quantification kit. Every immunoSEQ 96-well plate was sequenced on a dedicated single-read 150-cycle Illumina NextSeq 550 flow cell. In the source study's methods: Because the immunoSEQ output included only junctional sequences and no quality scores, the filtering could not be the same as the filtering used for full-length reads. To assign V/J genes and CDR3, sequences were annotated using PyIR, a Python wrapper for IgBLAST v1.9, with IMGT germline references. Reads were removed for weak V/J assignments (E-value above 1e-6), missing CDR3, stop codons, out-of-frame junctions, or ambiguous translated residues. V3J clonotypes were defined as sequences sharing the same inferred V gene, J gene, and CDR3 amino acid sequence. Percentage overlap between repertoires was computed as shared unique clonotypes divided by the size of the smaller repertoire. RTK rarefaction, the Chao1 estimator, and Recon v2.1 estimates of unobserved clonotypes were used to assess repertoire richness. Generation probabilities for all TCRbeta clonotypes obtained by the gDNA method from a handful of donors were computed using OLGA. This is the immuneACCESS table as TCRdb keeps it, with only in-frame sequences that have V and J called. A part of the clones is gone; compared with another copy, unresolved V genes explain less than half, and the rest is unexplained. V and J calls and clone size come straight from that table; D and trimming were deduced from the DNA. A total of roughly 720,000 clones appear in this sample, less than 95% of them only once. In total, the top ten clones hold less than 40% of the sample.

Overall study outcomes, separate from this receptor: Even with the large sequencing depth, rarefaction of the sorted-subset datasets indicated that sequencing was incomplete. Estimated clonotype richness was generally larger for naive than for memory subsets. Sampling was restricted to blood, and TCR repertoires in tissue are likely to differ from TCR repertoires in blood. Compared with non-shared clonotypes, clonotypes shared by all four sorted-subset donors had higher generation probabilities. Pairwise subsampling led to the expectation that sequencing depth would affect the degree of clonotype sharing among donors. The genetic and exposure-history diversity represented was limited by the small number of donors. About 5% of naive CD4, 3.5% of naive CD8, about 2.1% of memory CD4, and less than 0.45% of memory CD8 clonotypes were shared across a few donors.

The receptor was isolated from a man in his late teens or twenties in good health. Some clones in this sample may be carry-over from other donors' samples. Sequenced material: memory CD8+ T cells from PBMCs. Per the publication, the cell subset or site label means: CD45RO+ cells pooled with CCR7-negative TemRA cells.

The nucleotide sequence is given as TGTGCCTGGAGTGTAAGATTTCGAGAGTTCTACGAGCAGTACTTC. This encodes CAWSVRFREFYEQYF. The chain employs TRBV30 and TRBJ2-7; no D segment can be confidently identified. Counted from cysteine to phenylalanine, this CDR3 has 15 amino acids. The entry retains the CDR3 DNA only, 45 bases that are in frame from base 1. The germline V gene (reference sequence) supplies CDR1 GTSNPN and CDR2 SVGIG. At the junction V is shortened by 0 bases and J by 3 bases, with 15 bases in between.